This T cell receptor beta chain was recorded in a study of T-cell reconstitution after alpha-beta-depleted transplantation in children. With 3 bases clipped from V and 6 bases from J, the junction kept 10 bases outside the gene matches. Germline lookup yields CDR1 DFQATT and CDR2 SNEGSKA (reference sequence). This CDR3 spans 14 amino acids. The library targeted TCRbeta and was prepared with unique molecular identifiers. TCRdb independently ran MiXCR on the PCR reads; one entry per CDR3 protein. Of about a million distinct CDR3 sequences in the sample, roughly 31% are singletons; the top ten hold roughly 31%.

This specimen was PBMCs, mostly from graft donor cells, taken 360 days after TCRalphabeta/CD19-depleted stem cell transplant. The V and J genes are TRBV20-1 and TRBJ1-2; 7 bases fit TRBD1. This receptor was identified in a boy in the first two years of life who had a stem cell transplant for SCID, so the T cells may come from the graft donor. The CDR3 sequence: CSASMTGLEDGYTF. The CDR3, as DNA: TGCAGTGCTAGTATGACAGGGTTGGAGGATGGCTACACCTTC.